This TCR beta chain was sequenced for a study of cytomegalovirus exposure and HLA in healthy donors. With 60 Vbeta and 13 Jbeta primers, the PCR was carried out. Generated by immunoSEQ multiplex PCR, the TCRdb table keeps only in-frame clones and is missing some. The sample lists some 84,000 clones, 78% occurring once. From germline, CDR1 is MNHEY and CDR2 SMNVEV (reference sequence). The CDR3 extends over 15 amino acids. Trimming cost V 1 base and J 4 bases, with 13 bases left between them. The sample consisted of PBMCs. The receptor was derived from a male donor in good health and CMV-seropositive. The chain is built from TRBV27 and TRBJ2-5; a possible D gene is TRBD2 (7 bases). This CDR3 reads CASSLFSGGLETQYF. DNA for the CDR3: TGTGCCAGCAGTTTATTCTCCGGGGGGCTAGAGACCCAGTACTTC.